This TCR beta chain was observed in a study of control samples from healthy donors and cancer patients. TCRdb's table, derived via immunoSEQ multiplex PCR, lists solely in-frame clones and lacks some. Of tens of thousands of clones detected, about 90% appear once; the ten largest clones hold about a fifth. The CDR3 has 13 residues. V was shortened by 5 bases and J by 4 bases, with 11 bases between the two germline ends. CDR1 SEHNR and CDR2 FQNEAQ come from the germline V gene (reference sequence). The chain uses TRBV7-9 and TRBJ1-1, with D unresolved. This TCR derives from a man aged 50 to 60 in good health. Sequenced material: blood. CDR3 in amino acids: CASSQEFSTEAFF. For the CDR3, the DNA is TGTGCCAGCAGCCAGGAATTCAGCACTGAAGCTTTCTTT.